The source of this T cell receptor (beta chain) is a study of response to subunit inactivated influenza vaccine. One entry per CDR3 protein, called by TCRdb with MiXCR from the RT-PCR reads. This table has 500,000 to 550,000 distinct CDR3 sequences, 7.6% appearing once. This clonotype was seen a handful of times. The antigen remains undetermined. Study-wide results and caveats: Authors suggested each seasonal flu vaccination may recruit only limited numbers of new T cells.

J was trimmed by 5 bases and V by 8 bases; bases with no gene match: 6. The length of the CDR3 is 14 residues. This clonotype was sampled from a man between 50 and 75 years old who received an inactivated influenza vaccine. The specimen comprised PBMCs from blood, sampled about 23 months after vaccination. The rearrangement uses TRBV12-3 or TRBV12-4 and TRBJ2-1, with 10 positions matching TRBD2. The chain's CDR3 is CASGVAGGNNEQFF. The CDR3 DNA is TGTGCCAGCGGTGTAGCGGGAGGAAACAATGAGCAGTTCTTC.